One and the same sample provided the 25 T cell receptor beta chains below, sequenced in a study of blood T cell repertoires in COVID-19. Only in-frame clones appear in the TCRdb table, and some are missing; sequencing was by immunoSEQ multiplex PCR. The sample gives over 150,000 clones, approximately 90% of which show up once; about 1.9% is in the top ten. The specimen sequenced was peripheral blood. The receptors were sampled from a man aged 18 to 29 who had recovered from COVID-19.

The rearrangement uses TRBV7-3 and TRBJ1-1; D possibly corresponds to TRBD1 (5 bases). The V and J ends lost 2 bases and 5 bases respectively, with 12 bases between them. This CDR3 is built from 14 residues. The V gene's germline CDR1 is SGHTA and CDR2 FQGTGA. CDR3 in DNA: TGTGCCAGCAGCTTAGAAGGGGCAGGGACTGAAGCTTTCTTT. This encodes CASSLEGAGTEAFF.

The chain combines TRBV9 with TRBJ2-2; 14 bases align to TRBD2. CDR3 length: 18 amino acids. Trimming took 3 bases from V and 4 from J; bases not matched to a gene: 8. Germline assignment: CDR1 SGDLS and CDR2 YYNGEE. The CDR3 is CASSEATSGRAFTGELFF. CDR3 bases: TGTGCCAGCAGCGAGGCGACTAGCGGGAGGGCTTTCACCGGGGAGCTGTTTTTT.

In this sample, this clone turned up a few times. In the same sample, other DNA sequences code for this CDR3. The CDR3 region is CASSPGYEQYF. The DNA for the CDR3 is TGTGCCAGCAGTCCAGGGTACGAGCAGTACTTC. V and J are TRBV25-1 and TRBJ2-7, with D possibly matching TRBD1 (5 bases). CDR1 MGHDK and CDR2 SYGVNS come from the germline V gene. The V end lost 5 bases, the J end lost 4 bases, and 6 bases lay between the germline ends. The CDR3 contains 11 residues.

The chain combines TRBV18 with TRBJ1-5; D not resolved. This CDR3 has 16 residues. Deletions cut 1 base from V and 0 bases from J, with 10 bases between. Germline CDR1 is KGHSH and CDR2 is LQKENI. The CDR3 coding sequence is TGTGCCAGCTCACCACGAGGAGCGGATAGCAATCAGCCCCAGCATTTT. Its protein product is CASSPRGADSNQPQHF. Variable domain in full (rest from reference TRBV18 and TRBJ1-5): NAGVMQNPRHLVRRRGQEARLRCSPMKGHSHVYWYRQLPEEGLKFMVYLQKENIIDESGMPKERFSAEFPKEGPSILRIQQVVRGDSAAYFCASSPRGADSNQPQHFGDGTRLSIL.

The chain carries TRBV4-1 and TRBJ2-5, with D possibly matching TRBD1 (5 bases). V lost 4 bases to trimming and J lost 5 bases, with 11 bases between them. This CDR3 has 13 amino acids. From germline, CDR1 is MGHRA and CDR2 YSYEKL. The CDR3 DNA is TGCGCCAGCAGCCTTCTCTCAGGGGAGACCCAGTACTTC. Amino acid sequence: CASSLLSGETQYF.

The chain links TRBV6-2 or TRBV6-3 to TRBJ2-5; D may be TRBD2 (5 bases). From germline, CDR1 is MNHEY and CDR2 SVGEGT. V lost 2 bases, J lost 5 bases, and 9 bases lay in between. The CDR3 has 13 residues. CDR3 sequence reads: CASSYPPGETQYF. CDR3 nucleotides: TGTGCCAGCAGTTACCCCCCGGGGGAGACCCAGTACTTC.

V usage is TRBV9 and J usage is TRBJ2-4; 10 positions match TRBD1. With V trimmed by 0 bases and J by 5 bases, 2 bases remained unmatched. This CDR3 spans 15 amino acids. The germline gives CDR1 SGDLS, CDR2 YYNGEE. DNA for the CDR3: TGTGCCAGCAGCGTAGTAGGGACAGGGGAAAACATTCAGTACTTC. Translated, it gives CASSVVGTGENIQYF. Using reference TRBV9 and TRBJ2-4 for the parts outside the CDR3, the full variable domain is DSGVTQTPKHLITATGQRVTLRCSPRSGDLSVYWYQQSLDQGLQFLIQYYNGEERAKGNILERFSAQQFPDLHSELNLSSLELGDSALYFCASSVVGTGENIQYFGAGTRLSVL.

This clone appeared once. This chain joins TRBV27 and TRBJ2-1; possibly TRBD1 for D (6 bases). V was cut by 3 bases and J by 4 bases, with 10 bases left in between. CDR1 and CDR2 from the germline V gene are MNHEY and SMNVEV (reference sequence). This CDR3 comprises 14 residues. The CDR3 DNA reads as TGTGCCAGCAGTTTGGACAGATCTTACAATGAGCAGTTCTTC. The encoded protein is CASSLDRSYNEQFF.

This rearrangement joins TRBV19 to TRBJ2-2, with 10 bases matching TRBD2. This CDR3 is 16 amino acids long. Germline lookup yields CDR1 LNHDA and CDR2 SQIVND (reference sequence). With 5 bases clipped from V and 3 bases from J, the junction kept 6 bases outside the gene matches. The CDR3 DNA is TGTGCCAGTAGTTTCGGGACTAGCGTTTACACCGGGGAGCTGTTTTTT. Amino acid sequence: CASSFGTSVYTGELFF. The full variable domain, its missing parts supplied by reference TRBV19 and TRBJ2-2, is DGGITQSPKYLFRKEGQNVTLSCEQNLNHDAMYWYRQDPGQGLRLIYYSQIVNDFQKGDIAEGYSVSREKKESFPLTVTSAQKNPTAFYLCASSFGTSVYTGELFFGEGSRLTVL.

The chain joins TRBV6-5 to TRBJ1-1; tentatively, D is TRBD1 (6 bases). In germline, CDR1 is MNHEY, CDR2 SVGAGI. The CDR3 is 14 amino acids. The V gene lost 6 bases and the J gene lost 1 base, with 12 bases spanning the gap. Here the CDR3 reads CASSYDRSNTEAFF. The CDR3 DNA reads as TGTGCCAGCAGCTACGACAGGTCGAACACTGAAGCTTTCTTT.

The CDR3 region is CASSSLGAVVEYF. In nucleotides, the CDR3 is TGCGCCAGCAGCTCACTGGGGGCCGTCGTAGAGTACTTC. The rearrangement links TRBV5-1 to TRBJ2-7, with D maybe TRBD1 (6 bases). Germline CDR1 SGHRS, CDR2 YFSETQ. Trimming stripped 3 bases from V and 11 bases from J, with 18 bases between. There are 13 residues in the CDR3.

The chain is built from TRBV10-3 and TRBJ2-7, with TRBD1 identical over 12 bases. Germline V gene data show CDR1 as ENHRY and CDR2 as SYGVKD. The CDR3 extends over 15 amino acids. With 4 bases clipped from V and 6 bases from J, the junction kept 7 bases outside the gene matches. The chain's CDR3 is CAISGGTGGSGEQYF. CDR3 coding DNA: TGTGCCATCAGTGGGGGGACAGGGGGCTCCGGCGAGCAGTACTTC.

The chain links TRBV5-1 to TRBJ2-7; D perhaps matches TRBD1 (6 bases). The V gene lost 7 bases and the J gene lost 7 bases, with 21 bases spanning the gap. Per germline, CDR1 SGHRS and CDR2 YFSETQ. The CDR3 has 14 residues. CDR3 bases: TGCGCCAGCTTTCAACAGGGAAATGTTGAGGAGCAGTACTTC. Translated, it gives CASFQQGNVEEQYF.

The chain has TRBV29-1 and TRBJ2-1, with 14 bases identical to TRBD2. This CDR3 is built from 14 residues. Germline CDR1 SQVTM, CDR2 ANQGSEA. V lost 7 bases and J lost 7; bases outside the gene matches: 6. The CDR3 DNA follows: TGCAGCGCCGGACTAGCGGGAGGTAGGAATGAGCAGTTCTTC. It translates to CSAGLAGGRNEQFF.

The V call is TRBV11-2, the J call TRBJ2-1, with TRBD2 matching 8 bases. The V gene end was trimmed by 5 bases and the J gene end by 0 bases; junction bases not matched to a gene: 15. The CDR3 sequence is 19 residues long. Germline CDR1 is SGHAT and CDR2 is FQNNGV. DNA for the CDR3: TGTGCCAGCAGCCCAGGCCCAGGAGCGGGAGCCCTCTCCTACAATGAGCAGTTCTTC. Amino acid sequence: CASSPGPGAGALSYNEQFF. The whole variable domain, remainder taken from reference TRBV11-2 and TRBJ2-1, is EAGVAQSPRYKIIEKRQSVAFWCNPISGHATLYWYQQILGQGPKLLIQFQNNGVVDDSQLPKDRFSAERLKGVDSTLKIQPAKLEDSAVYLCASSPGPGAGALSYNEQFFGPGTRLTVL.

This rearrangement joins TRBV7-9 to TRBJ1-2, with 8 bases fitting TRBD1. The V segment lost 5 bases and the J segment 5 bases; nucleotides outside the gene matches: 4. Germline V gives CDR1 SEHNR, CDR2 FQNEAQ (reference sequence). This CDR3 contains 13 residues. The CDR3 DNA reads as TGTGCCAGCAGCCTAAGACAGGGGTATGGCTACACCTTC. It codes for CASSLRQGYGYTF.

In this sample, this clone turned up once. The V gene is TRBV24-1, the J gene TRBJ1-2, with 11 bases aligning to TRBD1. The CDR3 loop spans 14 amino acids. The V gene end was trimmed by 4 bases and the J gene end by 8 bases; junction bases not matched to a gene: 5. CDR1 KGHDR and CDR2 SFDVKD come from the germline V gene. The CDR3 spells CATSDPGQGEGYTF. CDR3 nucleotides: TGTGCCACCAGTGACCCGGGACAGGGGGAAGGCTACACCTTC.

This sequence joins TRBV5-1 and TRBJ1-6, with D perhaps matching TRBD1 (6 bases). Trimming removed 4 bases at V and 9 bases at J, with 17 bases between. Germline V gene sequence: CDR1 SGHRS, CDR2 YFSETQ. The CDR3 runs to 15 residues. CDR3 region: CASSPLGGDASPLHF. CDR3 in DNA: TGCGCCAGCAGCCCTCTAGGGGGGGACGCTTCACCCCTCCACTTT. Full variable domain (rest looked up from reference TRBV5-1 and TRBJ1-6): KAGVTQTPRYLIKTRGQQVTLSCSPISGHRSVSWYQQTPGQGLQFLFEYFSETQRNKGNFPGRFSGRQFSNSRSEMNVSTLELGDSALYLCASSPLGGDASPLHFGNGTRLTVT.

The V and J genes are TRBV5-1 and TRBJ2-1, with 8 bases that match TRBD2. From germline, CDR1 is SGHRS and CDR2 YFSETQ. There are 15 residues in the CDR3. Trimming took 7 bases from V and 6 from J; bases not matched to a gene: 12. This chain's CDR3 is CASAEQAGDSNEQFF. CDR3 coding DNA: TGCGCCAGCGCCGAACAAGCGGGAGATAGCAATGAGCAGTTCTTC.

The count of this clone is one. Relative to the germline gene, one junction end is altered; a read error may explain this. The rearrangement links TRBV6-5 to TRBJ1-6; TRBD1 is a possible D gene (6 bases). The CDR3 contains 13 residues. Germline values: CDR1 MNHEY, CDR2 SVGAGI. The CDR3 region is CASGYQGLSPLHF. In nucleotides, the CDR3 is TGTGCCAGCGGTTACCAGGGGCTTTCACCCCTCCACTTT.

V and J are TRBV30 and TRBJ2-2; TRBD2 is a possible D gene (6 bases). The V and J ends lost 5 bases and 7 bases respectively, with 17 bases between them. This CDR3 is 14 amino acids long. The germline V gene encodes CDR1 GTSNPN and CDR2 SVGIG (reference sequence). The CDR3 DNA reads TGTGCCTGGCCTGGGGGGAGAGGGGACGGGGAGCTGTTTTTT. This translates into CAWPGGRGDGELFF.

The V call is TRBV6-4, the J call TRBJ2-1; perhaps TRBD2 as D (6 bases). V was pared by 0 bases and J by 8 bases, with 11 bases between. The germline CDR1 and CDR2 sequences are MRHNA and SNTAGT. CDR3 length equals 14 residues. DNA of the CDR3: TGTGCCAGCAGTGACTCGGGAGGAGGGGATGAGCAGTTCTTC. It codes for CASSDSGGGDEQFF.

J is TRBJ2-5 and V is TRBV5-1; D is undetermined. This CDR3 has 12 residues. CDR1 and CDR2 from the germline V gene are SGHRS and YFSETQ. Trimming took off 0 bases at V and 5 bases at J, with 5 bases between the two ends. This CDR3 reads CASSLGPETQYF. CDR3 in DNA: TGCGCCAGCAGCTTGGGGCCCGAGACCCAGTACTTC.

In the case of this clone: This same CDR3 is encoded by further DNA sequences in the sample. V is TRBV27 and J is TRBJ2-7; D might be TRBD1 (5 bases). Germline lookup yields CDR1 MNHEY and CDR2 SMNVEV (reference sequence). This CDR3 region has 14 residues. Deletions cut 2 bases from V and 0 bases from J, with 8 bases between. In DNA, the CDR3 is TGTGCCAGCAGTTTACAGGGAAGCTCCTACGAGCAGTACTTC. Translation gives CASSLQGSSYEQYF.

This clone was detected once. The chain links TRBV13 to TRBJ1-6, with 7 positions matching TRBD1. CDR1 and CDR2 (germline): PRHDT, FYEKMQ (reference sequence). The CDR3 contains 14 residues. V was pared by 6 bases and J by 10 bases, with 9 bases of the junction left unmatched. The CDR3 spells CASREDARGSPLHF. The CDR3 coding sequence is TGTGCCAGCAGGGAAGACGCCAGGGGGTCACCCCTCCACTTT.